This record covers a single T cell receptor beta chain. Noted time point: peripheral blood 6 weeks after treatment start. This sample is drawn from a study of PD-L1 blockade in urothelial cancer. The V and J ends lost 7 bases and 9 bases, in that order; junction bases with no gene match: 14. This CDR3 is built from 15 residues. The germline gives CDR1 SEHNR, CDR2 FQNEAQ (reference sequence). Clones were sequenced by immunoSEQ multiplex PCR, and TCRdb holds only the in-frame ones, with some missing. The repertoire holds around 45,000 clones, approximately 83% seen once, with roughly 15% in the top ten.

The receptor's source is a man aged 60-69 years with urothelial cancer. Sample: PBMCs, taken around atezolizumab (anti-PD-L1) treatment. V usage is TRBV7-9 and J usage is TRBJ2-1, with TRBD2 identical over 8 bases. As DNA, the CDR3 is TGTGCCAGCACCCCGCCCGAGGGCGGGGGGATTGAGCAGTTCTTC. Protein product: CASTPPEGGGIEQFF.